This is a list of T cell receptor beta chains from one sample in a study of T cells after yellow fever vaccination. TCRdb processed the 5' RACE reads anew with MiXCR; each CDR3 protein has one entry. This sample yields roughly 170,000 distinct CDR3 sequences, of which approximately 6.2% are seen a single time; 2.5% to 3.5% belongs to the top ten. The sample consisted of CD4+ T cells sorted from PBMCs, taken on the day of the first yellow fever vaccination. These receptors were taken from a man between 18 and 35 years old who received the YFV17D yellow fever vaccine. The CDR3 runs from the conserved cysteine through the conserved F or W. The size of a clone is reported for some rows only, either as once, few or many, or as a class for expanded clones.

CDR3 length | clone size | J gene | V gene | CDR3 protein
14 | . | TRBJ2-7 | TRBV5-6 | CASSLLGTTYEQYF
15 | few | TRBJ2-1 | TRBV6-2/TRBV6-3 | CASSGSFRTYNEQFF
14 | many | TRBJ2-7 | TRBV6-5 | CASSYSGLAYEQYF
15 | many | TRBJ1-4 | TRBV4-3 | CASSQDVGTNEKLFF
13 | many | TRBJ1-1 | TRBV20-1 | CSARGSGDFEAFF
12 | . | TRBJ1-2 | TRBV5-1 | CASSWGPYGYTF
13 | many | TRBJ2-2 | TRBV29-1 | CSVGRGTTGELFF
15 | few | TRBJ2-6 | TRBV9 | CASSGKGSGANVLTF
15 | . | TRBJ2-5 | TRBV18 | CASSPRTGRQETQYF
13 | . | TRBJ1-5 | TRBV20-1 | CSASPTGTQPQHF
14 | many | TRBJ2-5 | TRBV14 | CASSLAGGGETQYF
13 | few | TRBJ2-3 | TRBV20-1 | CSARDPAKDTQYF
15 | many | TRBJ1-5 | TRBV5-1 | CASSPAGGNNQPQHF
14 | medium-sized | TRBJ2-4 | TRBV4-2 | CASSQGASKNIQYF
16 | few | TRBJ1-1 | TRBV18 | CASSPGHRGRGTEAFF
13 | few | TRBJ2-3 | TRBV7-2 | CASSRRFADTQYF
13 | few | TRBJ1-2 | TRBV5-1 | CASSLDRAGGYTF
17 | . | TRBJ1-4 | TRBV5-1 | CASSLVGDRRKNEKLFF
14 | . | TRBJ2-4 | TRBV28 | CASNPGGSKNIQYF
15 | . | TRBJ1-6 | TRBV12-3/TRBV12-4 | CASSPQTGGNSPLHF
15 | few | TRBJ2-2 | TRBV7-6 | CASSSVRGAPGELFF
14 | many | TRBJ1-1 | TRBV6-2/TRBV6-3 | CASTPTGRNTEAFF
17 | many | TRBJ2-6 | TRBV5-1 | CASSLMTRGTGANVLTF
15 | . | TRBJ2-7 | TRBV18 | CASSPRGGGIYEQYF
15 | few | TRBJ2-7 | TRBV6-2/TRBV6-3 | CASSYSWEAGYEQYF
13 | many | TRBJ2-1 | TRBV7-2 | CASSPSGNNEQFF
15 | few | TRBJ2-7 | TRBV12-5 | CASGPRDSGAYEQYF
14 | few | TRBJ1-4 | TRBV5-1 | CASSRGTTNEKLFF
14 | . | TRBJ2-3 | TRBV15 | CATSLPRGRGTQYF
16 | few | TRBJ2-1 | TRBV2 | CASREGLAGGDNEQFF
13 | many | TRBJ2-1 | TRBV29-1 | CSVDRNVYNEQFF
14 | . | TRBJ1-1 | TRBV5-1 | CASSPLTGNTEAFF
14 | few | TRBJ1-6 | TRBV6-1 | CASSGSRFKSPLHF
14 | few | TRBJ1-4 | TRBV7-2 | CATSVGATNEKLFF
15 | many | TRBJ2-2 | TRBV11-2 | CASTPRATNTGELFF
15 | . | TRBJ2-2 | TRBV28 | CASSRVGGTGGELFF
14 | few | TRBJ1-5 | TRBV19 | CASSMLRDNQPQHF
18 | many | TRBJ2-6 | TRBV5-6 | CASSFAAGYLRGANVLTF
15 | . | TRBJ2-5 | TRBV12-3/TRBV12-4 | CASSLSGGGVETQYF
14 | many | TRBJ2-3 | TRBV24-1 | CATSDNYDRVTQYF
10 | few | TRBJ2-1 | TRBV18 | CASEGSEQFF
13 | many | TRBJ2-5 | TRBV30 | CAWSRQVEETQYF
14 | many | TRBJ2-1 | TRBV7-3 | CASSPGLAGYEQFF
14 | . | TRBJ2-3 | TRBV5-4 | CASSAGGYTDTQYF
13 | . | TRBJ2-1 | TRBV11-3 | CASSPGPANEQFF
13 | few | TRBJ1-4 | TRBV7-2 | CASSYGGNEKLFF
14 | many | TRBJ2-3 | TRBV7-2 | CASSYGRRTDTQYF
14 | . | TRBJ2-3 | TRBV12-3/TRBV12-4 | CASSFRFPTDTQYF
13 | many | TRBJ1-1 | TRBV12-3/TRBV12-4 | CASRDTWYAEAFF
15 | . | TRBJ2-3 | TRBV9 | CASSGGQKGTDTQYF